This T cell receptor beta chain appears in the sequencing data of a study of OX40 agonist ivuxolimab in advanced cancers. Across the study: The group had a mean age of about 65 years, ranged from about 23 to 79, and was roughly 83% male.

With V trimmed by 0 bases and J by 4 bases, 5 bases remained unmatched. Germline lookup yields CDR1 LGHNT and CDR2 FRNRAP. This CDR3 comprises 16 residues. The table came from immunoSEQ multiplex PCR; TCRdb's copy has only in-frame clones and leaves some out. The table lists 65,000 or so clones, roughly 90% of them singletons. The sequences come from CD4+ or CD8+ T cells sorted from blood, collected in a trial of the OX40 agonist ivuxolimab. This chain links TRBV12-5 with TRBJ2-1; 8 bases align to TRBD2. This clonotype originated in an adult with an advanced solid tumor such as melanoma, head and neck, liver or kidney cancer. CDR3 sequence: CASGLVRGGTYNEQFF. The DNA for the CDR3 is TGTGCTAGTGGTTTGGTACGGGGGGGCACATACAATGAGCAGTTCTTC. The full variable domain, its missing parts supplied by reference TRBV12-5 and TRBJ2-1, is DARVTQTPRHKVTEMGQEVTMRCQPILGHNTVFWYRQTMMQGLELLAYFRNRAPLDDSGMPKDRFSAEMPDATLATLKIQPSEPRDSAVYFCASGLVRGGTYNEQFFGPGTRLTVL.